What follows are 8 T cell receptor beta chains derived from one specimen sequenced in a study of beta chain features in type 1 diabetes. All of the isolated RNA was reverse transcribed, so expressed TCRB transcripts were sequenced. The table came from immunoSEQ multiplex PCR; TCRdb's copy has only in-frame clones and leaves some out. The sample has fewer than 900,000 clones, roughly 17% seen once. Sequencing input: naive CD4+ T cells from blood. These receptors all come from a woman aged 18-35 years in good health.

This clone was detected ten times or more. This chain joins TRBV7-9 and TRBJ1-5; no firm D call. The germline gives CDR1 SEHNR, CDR2 FQNEAQ (reference sequence). This CDR3 region has 13 residues. Trimming pared 2 bases from V and 3 bases from J, leaving 5 bases between. The chain's CDR3 is CASSLFDNQPQHF. The CDR3 nucleotides read TGTGCCAGCAGCTTATTCGACAATCAGCCCCAGCATTTT.

In this sample, this clone turned up a few times. The gene calls are TRBV15 and TRBJ2-7; 9 bases are a match to TRBD2. CDR1 and CDR2 from the germline V gene are LNHNV and YYDKDF (reference sequence). The length of the CDR3 is 14 residues. Trimming at V came to 3 bases and at J to 6 bases, leaving 6 bases not matched to a gene. The CDR3 DNA sequence: TGTGCCACCAGCAGTAGCGGGAGTATTCGCGAGCAGTACTTC. Translating gives CATSSSGSIREQYF.

The CDR3 loop is CASSLETPRGELFF. The CDR3 region has the DNA TGTGCCAGCAGTTTAGAGACGCCCCGAGGGGAGCTGTTTTTT. The gene calls are TRBV27 and TRBJ2-2, with D uncertain. V was cut by 2 bases and J by 8 bases, with 12 bases left in between. Germline V gene data show CDR1 as MNHEY and CDR2 as SMNVEV (reference sequence). The CDR3 is made up of 14 amino acids.

This chain links TRBV7-2 with TRBJ2-1, with D uncertain. V lost 1 base and J 0 bases, leaving 7 bases between the germline ends. CDR1 SGHTA and CDR2 FQGNSA come from the germline V gene. CDR3 length: 15 amino acids. The CDR3 DNA sequence: TGTGCCAGCAGCTTAGGGCAGGCCTCCTACAATGAGCAGTTCTTC. It codes for CASSLGQASYNEQFF.

The gene calls are TRBV9 and TRBJ2-2, with 8 bases aligning to TRBD1. Losses at the gene ends were 3 bases for V and 7 bases for J; bases not matched to a gene: 8. Per the germline V gene, CDR1 is SGDLS and CDR2 is YYNGEE. CDR3 length equals 15 residues. CDR3 bases: TGTGCCAGCAGCGCAGGGGGCCCTGTGAACGGGGAGCTGTTTTTT. Translating gives CASSAGGPVNGELFF.

The DNA for the CDR3 is TGTGCCAGCAGCCCCGGACAGGGGCCCTCTGGAAAACTGTTTTTT. This sequence encodes CASSPGQGPSGKLFF. The rearrangement uses TRBV28 and TRBJ1-4; 9 bases align to TRBD1. Germline loops: CDR1 MDHEN, CDR2 SYDVKM. There are 15 residues in the CDR3. With 6 bases clipped from V and 10 bases from J, the junction kept 12 bases outside the gene matches.

This clone showed up just a few times. The rearrangement joins TRBV7-2 to TRBJ2-1; 9 bases are shared with TRBD2. Germline CDR1 is SGHTA and CDR2 is FQGNSA. The CDR3 extends over 14 amino acids. V was clipped by 0 bases and J by 15 bases; unmatched bases: 9. The CDR3 reads CASSLALMAGGVFF. CDR3 in DNA: TGTGCCAGCAGCTTAGCCCTAATGGCGGGAGGGGTGTTCTTC.

This clone was observed a handful of times. The chain joins TRBV28 to TRBJ2-5; 7 bases are shared with TRBD1. The V and J ends lost 5 bases and 3 bases, in that order; junction bases with no gene match: 9. CDR1 MDHEN and CDR2 SYDVKM come from the germline V gene. This CDR3 region has 15 residues. In DNA form, the CDR3 reads TGTGCCAGCAGTCCCCGCCTCAGGGGGAAAGAGACCCAGTACTTC. This translates into CASSPRLRGKETQYF.